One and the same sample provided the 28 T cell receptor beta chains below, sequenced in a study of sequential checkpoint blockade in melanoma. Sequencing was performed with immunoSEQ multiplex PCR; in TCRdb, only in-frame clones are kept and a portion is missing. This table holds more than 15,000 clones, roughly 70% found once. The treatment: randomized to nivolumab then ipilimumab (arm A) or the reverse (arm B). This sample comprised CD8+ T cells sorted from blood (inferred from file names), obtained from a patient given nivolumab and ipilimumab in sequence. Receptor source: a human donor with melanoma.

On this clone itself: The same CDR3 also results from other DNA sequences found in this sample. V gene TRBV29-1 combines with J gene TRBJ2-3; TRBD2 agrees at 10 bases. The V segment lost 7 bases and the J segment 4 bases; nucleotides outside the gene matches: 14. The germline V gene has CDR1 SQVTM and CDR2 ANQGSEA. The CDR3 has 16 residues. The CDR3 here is CSADGLAGGRADTQYF. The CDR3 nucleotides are TGCAGCGCCGACGGGTTAGCGGGGGGTAGAGCAGATACGCAGTATTTT.

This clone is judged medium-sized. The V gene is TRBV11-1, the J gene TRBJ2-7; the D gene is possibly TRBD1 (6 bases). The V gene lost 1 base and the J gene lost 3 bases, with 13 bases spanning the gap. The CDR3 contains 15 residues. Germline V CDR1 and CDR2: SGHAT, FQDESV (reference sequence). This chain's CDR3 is CASSLGMDSLYEQYF. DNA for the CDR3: TGTGCCAGCAGCTTAGGAATGGACAGTCTCTACGAGCAGTACTTC.

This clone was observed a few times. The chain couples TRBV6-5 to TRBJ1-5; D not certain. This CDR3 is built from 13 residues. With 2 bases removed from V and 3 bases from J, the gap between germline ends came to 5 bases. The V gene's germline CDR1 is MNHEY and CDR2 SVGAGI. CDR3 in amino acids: CASSYRDNQPQHF. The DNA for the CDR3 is TGTGCCAGCAGTTACCGGGACAATCAGCCCCAGCATTTT.

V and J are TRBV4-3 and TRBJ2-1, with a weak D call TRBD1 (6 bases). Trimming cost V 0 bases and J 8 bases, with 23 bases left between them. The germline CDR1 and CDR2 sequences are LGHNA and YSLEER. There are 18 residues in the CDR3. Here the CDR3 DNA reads TGCGCCAGCAGCCAAGATGATACGATGGTGAGCCGACAGGATGAGCAGTTCTTC. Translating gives CASSQDDTMVSRQDEQFF.

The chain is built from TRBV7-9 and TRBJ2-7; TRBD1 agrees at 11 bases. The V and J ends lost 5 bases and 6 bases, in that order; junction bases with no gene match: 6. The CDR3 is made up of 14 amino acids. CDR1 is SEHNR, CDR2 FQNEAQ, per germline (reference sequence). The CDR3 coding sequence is TGTGCCAGCAGCCACCGGGACAGGGGGACCGAGCAGTACTTC. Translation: CASSHRDRGTEQYF.

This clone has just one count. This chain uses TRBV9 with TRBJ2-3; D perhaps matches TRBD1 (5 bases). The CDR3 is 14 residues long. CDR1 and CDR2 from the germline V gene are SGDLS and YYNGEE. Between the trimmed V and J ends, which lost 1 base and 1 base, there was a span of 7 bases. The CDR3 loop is CASSVSRGTDTQYF. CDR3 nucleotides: TGTGCCAGCAGCGTAAGCAGGGGCACAGATACGCAGTATTTT.

The CDR3: CASSELAYTDTQYF. In DNA form, the CDR3 reads TGCGCCAGCAGTGAACTAGCGTACACAGATACGCAGTATTTT. This chain uses TRBV10-2 with TRBJ2-3; TRBD2 agrees at 7 bases. CDR1 and CDR2 (germline): WSHSY, SAAADI. V trimming: 3 bases; J trimming: 2 bases; junction bases outside the gene matches: 2. The CDR3 totals 14 residues.

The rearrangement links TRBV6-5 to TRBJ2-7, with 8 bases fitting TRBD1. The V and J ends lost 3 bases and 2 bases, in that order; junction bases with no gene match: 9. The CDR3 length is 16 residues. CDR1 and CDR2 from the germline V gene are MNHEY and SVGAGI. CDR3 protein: CASSYGGRGLAYEQYF. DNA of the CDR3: TGTGCCAGCAGTTATGGGGGCAGGGGGCTGGCCTACGAGCAGTACTTC.

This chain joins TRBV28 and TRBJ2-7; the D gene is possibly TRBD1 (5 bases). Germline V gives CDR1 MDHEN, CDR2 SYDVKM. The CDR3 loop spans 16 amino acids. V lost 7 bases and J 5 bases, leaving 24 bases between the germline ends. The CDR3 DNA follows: TGTGCCAGCACCCCCCGATTGGGCCCGAGACAGCACGAGCAGTACTTC. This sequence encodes CASTPRLGPRQHEQYF.

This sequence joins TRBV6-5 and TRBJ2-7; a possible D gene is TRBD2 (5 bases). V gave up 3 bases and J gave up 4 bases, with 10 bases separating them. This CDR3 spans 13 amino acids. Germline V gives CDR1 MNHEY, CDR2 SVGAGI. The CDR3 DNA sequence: TGTGCCAGCAGTTATGGGAGCCTGTACGAGCAGTACTTC. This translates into CASSYGSLYEQYF.

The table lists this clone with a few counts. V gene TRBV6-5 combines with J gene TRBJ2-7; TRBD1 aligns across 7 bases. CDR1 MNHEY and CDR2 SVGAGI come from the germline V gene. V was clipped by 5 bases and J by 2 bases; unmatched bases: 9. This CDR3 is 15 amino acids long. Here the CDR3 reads CASSGDRAFPYEQYF. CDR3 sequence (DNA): TGTGCCAGCAGTGGGGACAGAGCATTTCCCTACGAGCAGTACTTC.

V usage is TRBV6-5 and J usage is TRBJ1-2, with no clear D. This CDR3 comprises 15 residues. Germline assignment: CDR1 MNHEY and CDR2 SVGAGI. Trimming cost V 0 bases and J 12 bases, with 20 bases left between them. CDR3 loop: CASSYSTGSSGLHTF. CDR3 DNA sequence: TGTGCCAGCAGTTACTCTACGGGGTCCTCTGGGCTACACACCTTC.

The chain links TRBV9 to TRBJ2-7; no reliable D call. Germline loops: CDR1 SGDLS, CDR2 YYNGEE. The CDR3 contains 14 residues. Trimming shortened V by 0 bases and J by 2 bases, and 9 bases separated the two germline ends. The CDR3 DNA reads TGTGCCAGCAGCGTAGACAGTCCTCCCTACGAGCAGTACTTC. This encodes CASSVDSPPYEQYF.

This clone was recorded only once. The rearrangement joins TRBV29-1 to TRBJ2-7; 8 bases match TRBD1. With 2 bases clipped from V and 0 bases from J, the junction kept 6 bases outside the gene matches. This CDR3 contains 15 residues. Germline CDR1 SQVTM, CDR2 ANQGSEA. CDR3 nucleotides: TGCAGCGTTGAAATACGGACAGGGAGCTCCTACGAGCAGTACTTC. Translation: CSVEIRTGSSYEQYF.

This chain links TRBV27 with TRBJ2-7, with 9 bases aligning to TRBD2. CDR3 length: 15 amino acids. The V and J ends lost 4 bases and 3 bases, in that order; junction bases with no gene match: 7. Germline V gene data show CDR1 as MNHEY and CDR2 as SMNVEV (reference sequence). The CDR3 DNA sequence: TGTGCCAGCAGTTACAGCGGGGGGCTCCTCTACGAGCAGTACTTC. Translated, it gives CASSYSGGLLYEQYF.

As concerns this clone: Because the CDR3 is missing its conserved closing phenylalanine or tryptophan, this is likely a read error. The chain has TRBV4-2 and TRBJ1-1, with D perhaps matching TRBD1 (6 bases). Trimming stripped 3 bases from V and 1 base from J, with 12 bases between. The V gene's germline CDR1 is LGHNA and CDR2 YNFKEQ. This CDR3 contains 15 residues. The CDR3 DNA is TGTGCCAGCAGCCAGGTGACAGGAAGGAACACTGAAGCTTTCCTT. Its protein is CASSQVTGRNTEAFL.

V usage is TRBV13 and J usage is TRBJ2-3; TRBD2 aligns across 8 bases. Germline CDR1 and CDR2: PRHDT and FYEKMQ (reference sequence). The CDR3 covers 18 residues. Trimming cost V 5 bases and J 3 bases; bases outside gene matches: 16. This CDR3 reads CASSPIGSREEATDTQYF. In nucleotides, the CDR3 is TGTGCCAGCAGCCCTATTGGGTCGCGGGAGGAGGCGACAGATACGCAGTATTTT.

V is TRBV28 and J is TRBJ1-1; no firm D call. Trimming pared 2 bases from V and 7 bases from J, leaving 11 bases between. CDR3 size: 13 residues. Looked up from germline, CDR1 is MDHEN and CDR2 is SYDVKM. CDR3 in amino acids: CASSLGAGGEAFF. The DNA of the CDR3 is TGTGCCAGCAGTTTAGGTGCTGGAGGTGAAGCTTTCTTT.

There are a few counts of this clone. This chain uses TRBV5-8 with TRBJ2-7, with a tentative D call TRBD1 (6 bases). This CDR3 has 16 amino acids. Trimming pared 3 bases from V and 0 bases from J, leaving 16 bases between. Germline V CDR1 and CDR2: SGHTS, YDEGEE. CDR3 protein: CASSSLGTRSSYEQYF. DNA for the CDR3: TGTGCCAGCAGCTCCCTGGGGACACGGAGCTCCTACGAGCAGTACTTC.

The CDR3 bases are TGTGCCAGCAGGGGGGGGCGGGGGGGGTCAGATACGCAGTATTTT. Protein sequence: CASRGGRGGSDTQYF. This rearrangement joins TRBV6-1 to TRBJ2-3; 9 bases fit TRBD2. The CDR3 length is 15 residues. Germline CDR1 is MNHNS and CDR2 is SASEGT. The junction had 8 bases not matched to a gene; V was cut back by 6 bases and J by 4 bases.

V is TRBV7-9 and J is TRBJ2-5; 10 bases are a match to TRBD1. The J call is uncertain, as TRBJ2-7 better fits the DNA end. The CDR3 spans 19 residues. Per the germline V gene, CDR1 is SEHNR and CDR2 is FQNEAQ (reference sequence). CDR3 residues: CASVRSEGTGVPSSYEQYF. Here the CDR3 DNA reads TGTGCCAGCGTGCGATCCGAAGGGACAGGGGTCCCTAGCTCCTACGAGCAGTACTTC.

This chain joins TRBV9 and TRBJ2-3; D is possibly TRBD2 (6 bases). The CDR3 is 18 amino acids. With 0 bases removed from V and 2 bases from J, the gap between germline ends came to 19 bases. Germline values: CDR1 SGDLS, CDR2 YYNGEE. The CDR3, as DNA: TGTGCCAGCAGCGTAGCTACCGGGACTCCCCTGTCCACAGATACGCAGTATTTT. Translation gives CASSVATGTPLSTDTQYF.

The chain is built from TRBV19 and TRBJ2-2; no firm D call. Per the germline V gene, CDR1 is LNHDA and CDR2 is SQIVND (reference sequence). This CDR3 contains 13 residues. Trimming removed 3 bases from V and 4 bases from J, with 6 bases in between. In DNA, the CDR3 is TGTGCCAGTAGTATCCAGGTCACCGGGGAGCTGTTTTTT. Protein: CASSIQVTGELFF.

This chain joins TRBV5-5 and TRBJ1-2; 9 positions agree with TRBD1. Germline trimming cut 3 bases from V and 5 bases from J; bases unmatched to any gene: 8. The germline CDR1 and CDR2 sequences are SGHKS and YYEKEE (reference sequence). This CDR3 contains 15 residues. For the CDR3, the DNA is TGTGCCAGCAGCTCCCGGGACAGGGTAGGGTATGGCTACACCTTC. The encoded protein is CASSSRDRVGYGYTF.

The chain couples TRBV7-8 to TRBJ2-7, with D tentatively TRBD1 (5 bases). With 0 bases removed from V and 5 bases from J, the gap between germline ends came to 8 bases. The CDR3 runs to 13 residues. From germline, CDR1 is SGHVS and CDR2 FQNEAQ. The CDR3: CASSLAGANEQYF. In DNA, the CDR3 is TGTGCCAGCAGCTTAGCAGGGGCCAACGAGCAGTACTTC.

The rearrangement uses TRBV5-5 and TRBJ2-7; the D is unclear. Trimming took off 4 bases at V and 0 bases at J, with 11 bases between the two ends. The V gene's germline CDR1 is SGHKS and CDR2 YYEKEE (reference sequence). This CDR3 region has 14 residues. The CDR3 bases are TGTGCCAGCAGCCGCACTCCAAGCTCCTACGAGCAGTACTTC. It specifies CASSRTPSSYEQYF.

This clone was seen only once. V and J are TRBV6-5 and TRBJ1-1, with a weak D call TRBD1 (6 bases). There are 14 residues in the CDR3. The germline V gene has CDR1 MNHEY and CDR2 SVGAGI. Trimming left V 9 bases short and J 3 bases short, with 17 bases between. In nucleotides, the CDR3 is TGTGCCAGTCATGCCGGGGGGCCTTACACTGAAGCTTTCTTT. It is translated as CASHAGGPYTEAFF.

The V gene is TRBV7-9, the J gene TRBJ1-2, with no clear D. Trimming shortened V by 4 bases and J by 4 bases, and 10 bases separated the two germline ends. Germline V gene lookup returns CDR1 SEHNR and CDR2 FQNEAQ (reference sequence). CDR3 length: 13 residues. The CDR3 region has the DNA TGTGCCAGCAGCTACGTAACTAGCTATGGCTACACCTTC. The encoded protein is CASSYVTSYGYTF.